The 6 T cell receptor beta chains presented below share a single source sample, sequenced in a study of blood T cell repertoires in COVID-19 (dated by TCRdb to 2020 to 2022). The library was obtained by the immunoSEQ multiplex PCR assay. In its TCRdb copy, this immuneACCESS table keeps in-frame sequences only and misses some clones. Where compared with another copy, unresolved V genes explain less than half of these, and the others have no known cause. The sample data list around 170,000 clones, and 89% of these were observed just once. The top ten constitute approximately 2% of the sample. Sequencing was carried out using peripheral blood. Receptors originate from a man younger than 30 who had recovered from COVID-19.

The chain combines TRBV9 with TRBJ2-7; 8 positions agree with TRBD2. The CDR3 loop spans 15 amino acids. Germline lookup yields CDR1 SGDLS and CDR2 YYNGEE. The J segment lost 2 bases and the V segment lost 0 bases, leaving 4 bases of the junction unmatched. The CDR3 DNA follows: TGTGCCAGCAGCGTAGGGGATAGCGGGACCTACGAGCAGTACTTC. It encodes CASSVGDSGTYEQYF.

The J gene is TRBJ2-6, the V gene TRBV5-4; 10 bases map to TRBD1. The trim removed 4 bases at V and 0 bases at J, leaving 4 bases unmatched. The CDR3 sequence is 17 residues long. The germline V gene encodes CDR1 SGHNT and CDR2 YYREEE (reference sequence). The CDR3, as DNA: TGTGCCAGCAGCGGCGGGACAGGGGTCTCTGGGGCCAACGTCCTGACTTTC. The encoded protein is CASSGGTGVSGANVLTF.

The rearrangement joins TRBV21-1 to TRBJ2-7; TRBD1 is taken as the D call from the table, unchecked against the DNA. TRBV21-1 is described as a pseudogene. The length of the CDR3 is 15 residues. This CDR3 is CASSNGGQCSYEQYF. CDR3 DNA: TGTGCCAGCAGCAACGGTGGACAGTGCTCCTACGAGCAGTACTTC.

This clone was seen just once. The gene calls are TRBV19 and TRBJ2-1; D is possibly TRBD2 (6 bases). V was shortened by 5 bases and J by 9 bases, with 14 bases between the two germline ends. The CDR3 loop spans 13 amino acids. CDR1 is LNHDA, CDR2 SQIVND, per germline (reference sequence). The DNA for the CDR3 is TGTGCCAGTAGTTTCGGGGGAGGAGGTGAGCAGTTCTTC. Protein: CASSFGGGGEQFF.

The chain has TRBV25-1 and TRBJ2-2, with D possibly matching TRBD1 (6 bases). V was pared by 7 bases and J by 4 bases, with 13 bases between. The CDR3 is 14 residues long. Germline-derived CDR1 and CDR2 are MGHDK and SYGVNS. CDR3 in DNA: TGTGCCAGCACCGAGACAGGTTTCACCGGGGAGCTGTTTTTT. Translating it yields CASTETGFTGELFF.

The chain has TRBV11-2 and TRBJ1-1, with 12 nucleotides matching TRBD1. CDR3 length: 17 residues. CDR1 is SGHAT and CDR2 is FQNNGV in the germline V gene. V lost 5 bases and J lost 4; bases outside the gene matches: 11. This chain's CDR3 is CASSPLPGQGAITEAFF. The CDR3 DNA is TGTGCCAGCAGCCCCTTGCCGGGACAGGGGGCAATCACTGAAGCTTTCTTT.